The 23 T cell receptor beta chains given below trace back to one sample, sequenced in a study of T cell changes during pregnancy in multiple sclerosis. Using immunoSEQ multiplex PCR, the repertoire was profiled, and TCRdb retains in-frame clones only, with some absent. The data show 70,000 to 80,000 clones, more than 90% seen once. Sequenced here: peripheral blood, sampled after pregnancy. These receptor sequences come from a female donor in good health, enrolled as a control in a pregnancy study.

The chain recombines TRBV6-1 with TRBJ2-3; TRBD2 might be the D (6 bases). Looked up from germline, CDR1 is MNHNS and CDR2 is SASEGT. The CDR3 covers 15 residues. V was cut by 4 bases and J by 3 bases, with 14 bases left in between. This CDR3 reads CASSAGGGATDTQYF. The CDR3, as DNA: TGTGCCAGCAGTGCCGGTGGAGGGGCTACAGATACGCAGTATTTT.

The chain couples TRBV7-9 to TRBJ2-7, with TRBD1 matching 7 bases. The trim removed 0 bases at V and 1 base at J, leaving 3 bases unmatched. Per germline, CDR1 SEHNR and CDR2 FQNEAQ (reference sequence). The CDR3 runs to 15 residues. The CDR3 sequence is CASSLAGQYSYEQYF. The CDR3 nucleotides are TGTGCCAGCAGCTTAGCGGGACAGTATTCCTACGAGCAGTACTTC.

The chain joins TRBV5-1 to TRBJ1-2, with 7 bases aligning to TRBD1. Germline trimming cut 5 bases from V and 0 bases from J; bases unmatched to any gene: 7. The CDR3 runs 15 residues. Germline lookup yields CDR1 SGHRS and CDR2 YFSETQ. CDR3 protein: CASSLAGTANYGYTF. The CDR3 coding sequence is TGCGCCAGCAGTCTGGCCGGGACAGCTAACTATGGCTACACCTTC.

This clone was recorded once. CDR3 nucleotide sequence: TGTGCCAGCAGTTCCTTCACAGATACGCAGTATTTT. Its translation is CASSSFTDTQYF. This sequence joins TRBV27 and TRBJ2-3; D gene ambiguous. Trimming pared 4 bases from V and 2 bases from J, leaving 4 bases between. The germline V gene encodes CDR1 MNHEY and CDR2 SMNVEV (reference sequence). CDR3 length: 12 residues.

The chain uses TRBV27 and TRBJ2-1; no reliable D call. There are 14 residues in the CDR3. CDR1 is MNHEY, CDR2 SMNVEV, per germline (reference sequence). V shed 2 bases and J shed 4 bases, with 9 bases lying between them. Here the CDR3 reads CASSLRVPYNEQFF. The CDR3 DNA reads TGTGCCAGCAGTTTAAGAGTCCCATACAATGAGCAGTTCTTC.

The gene calls are TRBV19 and TRBJ2-7; D perhaps matches TRBD2 (6 bases). Trimming removed 6 bases at V and 2 bases at J, with 8 bases between. Germline CDR1 LNHDA, CDR2 SQIVND (reference sequence). This CDR3 region has 12 residues. CDR3 DNA sequence: TGTGCCAGTAGACGGGGGACCTACGAGCAGTACTTC. Its translation is CASRRGTYEQYF.

The rearrangement joins TRBV28 to TRBJ1-2; possibly TRBD1 for D (5 bases). Trimming removed 5 bases at V and 8 bases at J, with 12 bases between. CDR3 length equals 12 residues. Germline CDR1 MDHEN, CDR2 SYDVKM. The CDR3 DNA follows: TGTGCCAGCAGTGTGGGGGGTTGGGGCTACACCTTC. This gives the protein CASSVGGWGYTF.

The rearrangement links TRBV5-5 to TRBJ2-6; a weak D match, TRBD1 (6 bases). Germline CDR1 and CDR2: SGHKS and YYEKEE (reference sequence). The CDR3 loop spans 16 amino acids. V lost 2 bases to trimming and J lost 1 base, with 10 bases between them. The CDR3 loop is CASSLDRLSGANVLTF. The CDR3 coding sequence is TGTGCCAGCAGCTTAGACAGGTTATCTGGGGCCAACGTCCTGACTTTC.

This clone was counted between two and nine times. The chain couples TRBV27 to TRBJ1-5; D remains unclear. The CDR3 totals 14 residues. The ends were cut back, 1 base at V and 0 bases at J, with 4 bases in the middle. Germline CDR1 reads MNHEY; CDR2 reads SMNVEV (reference sequence). CDR3 nucleotides: TGTGCCAGCAGTTTATATCATAGCAATCAGCCCCAGCATTTT. Its translation is CASSLYHSNQPQHF.

This clone appeared once. This rearrangement joins TRBV2 to TRBJ1-1; 10 nucleotides align to TRBD1. The CDR3 is 14 amino acids. The germline V gene has CDR1 SNHLY and CDR2 FYNNEI. Losses at the gene ends were 6 bases for V and 0 bases for J; bases not matched to a gene: 1. The CDR3: CASRGQGVNTEAFF. In nucleotides, the CDR3 is TGTGCCAGCAGAGGACAGGGGGTGAACACTGAAGCTTTCTTT.

The genes are TRBV6-5 and TRBJ2-7; TRBD2 aligns across 11 bases. This CDR3 is built from 15 residues. Germline V CDR1 and CDR2: MNHEY, SVGAGI. V was clipped by 5 bases and J by 4 bases; unmatched bases: 7. The CDR3 nucleotides read TGTGCCAGCAGTCCCCCCGGGACTAGCGGATACGAGCAGTACTTC. This translates into CASSPPGTSGYEQYF.

This clone came up once. This chain connects TRBV19 to TRBJ1-6, with D unclear. This CDR3 comprises 14 residues. V lost 5 bases and J 9 bases, leaving 14 bases between the germline ends. CDR1 and CDR2 from the germline V gene are LNHDA and SQIVND (reference sequence). CDR3 loop: CASSDSPTGSPLHF. The CDR3 nucleotides read TGTGCCAGTAGTGATTCTCCGACGGGTTCACCCCTCCACTTT. The complete variable domain, with remaining parts taken from reference TRBV19 and TRBJ1-6, reads DGGITQSPKYLFRKEGQNVTLSCEQNLNHDAMYWYRQDPGQGLRLIYYSQIVNDFQKGDIAEGYSVSREKKESFPLTVTSAQKNPTAFYLCASSDSPTGSPLHFGNGTRLTVT.

This chain joins TRBV21-1 and TRBJ1-5; the table's TRBD1 call for D was not verified on the DNA. TRBV21-1 is recorded as a pseudogene. This CDR3 is 13 amino acids long. CDR3 sequence (DNA): TGTGCCAGCAGACCCGGGACAGGGGAGCCCCAGCATTTT. This encodes CASRPGTGEPQHF.

V gene TRBV27 combines with J gene TRBJ2-1; D might be TRBD2 (5 bases). Looked up from germline, CDR1 is MNHEY and CDR2 is SMNVEV (reference sequence). The CDR3 extends over 15 amino acids. V lost 3 bases and J lost 5, with 14 bases in between. The CDR3 reads CASSLLRGFHNEQFF. The CDR3 DNA sequence: TGTGCCAGCAGTTTGCTTAGAGGGTTCCACAATGAGCAGTTCTTC.

The chain combines TRBV7-2 with TRBJ1-2; 8 positions match TRBD1. The CDR3 is 17 amino acids. Unmatched junction bases numbered 8, after V lost 2 bases and J lost 0 bases. Germline loops: CDR1 SGHTA, CDR2 FQGNSA. This CDR3 is CASSLRTGTIANYGYTF. The DNA for the CDR3 is TGTGCCAGCAGCTTAAGGACAGGGACAATAGCTAACTATGGCTACACCTTC.

This clone was picked up one time. This chain joins TRBV7-8 and TRBJ1-2, with a possible D match to TRBD1 (6 bases). Trimming cost V 5 bases and J 4 bases, with 20 bases left between them. The CDR3 extends over 16 amino acids. Per the germline V gene, CDR1 is SGHVS and CDR2 is FQNEAQ. CDR3 amino acids: CASSLRDLRTAYGYTF. In DNA, the CDR3 is TGTGCCAGCAGCCTCAGAGATCTCAGGACAGCCTATGGCTACACCTTC.

V gene TRBV5-1 combines with J gene TRBJ1-1; 8 bases align to TRBD1. The CDR3 covers 13 residues. Germline V gene lookup returns CDR1 SGHRS and CDR2 YFSETQ. Unmatched junction bases numbered 6, after V lost 4 bases and J lost 7 bases. CDR3 loop: CASSHGQGIEAFF. The CDR3 DNA follows: TGCGCCAGCAGCCACGGACAGGGTATTGAAGCTTTCTTT.

The chain recombines TRBV10-1 with TRBJ2-3, with D unclear. With 7 bases removed from V and 2 bases from J, the gap between germline ends came to 4 bases. The CDR3 consists of 11 residues. The V gene's germline CDR1 is WNHNN and CDR2 SYGVQD (reference sequence). CDR3 DNA sequence: TGCGCCAGCAACATCACAGATACGCAGTATTTT. It specifies CASNITDTQYF.

J is TRBJ1-1 and V is TRBV6-5, with D uncertain. CDR1 is MNHEY, CDR2 SVGAGI, per germline. The V end was cut by 2 bases, the J end by 0 bases, with 10 bases between. The CDR3 has 15 amino acids. Written as DNA, the CDR3 is TGTGCCAGCAGTTACGAGGCAAACCTGAACACTGAAGCTTTCTTT. Residues: CASSYEANLNTEAFF.

The gene calls are TRBV2 and TRBJ1-5; the match to TRBD1 covers 11 bases. The CDR3 is made up of 13 amino acids. Germline CDR1 is SNHLY and CDR2 is FYNNEI. V was clipped by 6 bases and J by 7 bases; unmatched bases: 2. DNA for the CDR3: TGTGCCAGCAGCGGGACAGGGGGACAGCCCCAGCATTTT. It codes for CASSGTGGQPQHF.

The CDR3 DNA follows: TGTGCCAGCAGTCTCCCGGCGGGTTTTAATCAGCCCCAGCATTTT. Translated: CASSLPAGFNQPQHF. The rearrangement links TRBV28 to TRBJ1-5; no definite D call. The CDR3 extends over 15 amino acids. Germline CDR1 reads MDHEN; CDR2 reads SYDVKM. Trimming cost V 5 bases and J 4 bases, with 15 bases left between them.

This chain links TRBV6-5 with TRBJ1-1, with no clear D. The CDR3 length is 14 residues. Between the trimmed V and J ends, which lost 4 bases and 8 bases, there was a span of 17 bases. CDR1 and CDR2 from the germline V gene are MNHEY and SVGAGI. The CDR3 here is CASSSWETEGEAFF. The CDR3 coding sequence is TGTGCCAGCAGTTCTTGGGAGACCGAAGGGGAAGCTTTCTTT.

CDR3 sequence reads: CASSSRQGGYTF. The CDR3 DNA reads as TGTGCCAGCAGCTCCAGACAGGGAGGCTACACCTTC. V is TRBV7-9 and J is TRBJ1-2, with 7 bases aligning to TRBD1. Germline CDR1 reads SEHNR; CDR2 reads FQNEAQ (reference sequence). The CDR3 contains 12 residues. The V segment lost 4 bases and the J segment 8 bases; nucleotides outside the gene matches: 4. Variable domain in full (rest from reference TRBV7-9 and TRBJ1-2): DTGVSQNPRHKITKRGQNVTFRCDPISEHNRLYWYRQTLGQGPEFLTYFQNEAQLEKSRLLSDRFSAERPKGSFSTLEIQRTEQGDSAMYLCASSSRQGGYTFGSGTRLTVV.